This T cell receptor (beta chain) was recorded in a study of glioma-infiltrating T cells. As for the study in general: Low-grade gliomas were grade II; glioblastomas were grade IV at initial diagnosis. Presurgical dexamethasone in glioma patients lasted six or fewer days.

This CDR3 region has 14 residues. Per the germline V gene, CDR1 is SEHNR and CDR2 is FQNEAQ (reference sequence). Using RNA template, CDR3s of TCR alpha and beta were amplified with iRepertoire arm-PCR. TCRdb analysed the multiplex PCR reads with MiXCR anew, one entry per CDR3 protein. The sample includes about 410,000 distinct CDR3 sequences, around 45% seen only once; the top ten take around 13%. Concerning this clonotype: This may stem from a read error, because a much larger clone lies one nucleotide away.

The J gene is TRBJ2-7, the V gene TRBV7-9, with 7 bases matching TRBD1. The source is a human donor with low-grade glioma or glioblastoma, undergoing nonglioma brain surgery, or in good health (not recorded which). The material sequenced was glioma tissue, nonneoplastic brain tissue, or PBMCs (not recorded which). The chain's CDR3 is CTSSTRTGTYEQYF. The CDR3 nucleotides read TGTACCAGCAGCACGCGGACAGGCACCTACGAGCAGTACTTC.